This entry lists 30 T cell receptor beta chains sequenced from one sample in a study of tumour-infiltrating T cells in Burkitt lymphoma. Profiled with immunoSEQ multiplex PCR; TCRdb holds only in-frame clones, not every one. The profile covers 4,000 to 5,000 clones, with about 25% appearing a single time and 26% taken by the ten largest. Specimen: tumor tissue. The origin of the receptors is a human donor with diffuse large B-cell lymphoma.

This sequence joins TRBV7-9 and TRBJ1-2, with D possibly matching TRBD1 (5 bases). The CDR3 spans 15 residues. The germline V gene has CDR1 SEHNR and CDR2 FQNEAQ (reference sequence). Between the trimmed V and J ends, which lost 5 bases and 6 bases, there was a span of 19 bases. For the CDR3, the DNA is TGTGCCAGCAGCCCGGGACTGACGAAGCCTCATGGCTACACCTTC. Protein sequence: CASSPGLTKPHGYTF.

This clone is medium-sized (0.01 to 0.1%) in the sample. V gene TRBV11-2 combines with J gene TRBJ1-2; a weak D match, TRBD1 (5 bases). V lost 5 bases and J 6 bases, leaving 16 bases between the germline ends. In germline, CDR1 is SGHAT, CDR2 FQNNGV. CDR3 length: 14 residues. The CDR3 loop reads CASSPLGARDGYTF. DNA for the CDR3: TGTGCCAGCAGCCCATTAGGGGCTAGGGATGGCTACACCTTC.

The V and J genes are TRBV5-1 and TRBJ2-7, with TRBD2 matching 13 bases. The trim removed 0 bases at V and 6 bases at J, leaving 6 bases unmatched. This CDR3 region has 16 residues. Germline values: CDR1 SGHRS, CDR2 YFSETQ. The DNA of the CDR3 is TGCGCCAGCAGCTTGGGGAGGACTAGCGGGAGTTTCGAGCAGTACTTC. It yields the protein CASSLGRTSGSFEQYF.

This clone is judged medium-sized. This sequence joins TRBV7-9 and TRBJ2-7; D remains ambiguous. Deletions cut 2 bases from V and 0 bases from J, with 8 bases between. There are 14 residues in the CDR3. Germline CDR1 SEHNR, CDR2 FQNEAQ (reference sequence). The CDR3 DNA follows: TGTGCCAGCAGCTTACTTGCATCCTCCTACGAGCAGTACTTC. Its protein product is CASSLLASSYEQYF.

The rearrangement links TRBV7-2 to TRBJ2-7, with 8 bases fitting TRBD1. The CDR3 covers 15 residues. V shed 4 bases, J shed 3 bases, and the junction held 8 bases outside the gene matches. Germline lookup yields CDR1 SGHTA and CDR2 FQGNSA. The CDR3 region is CASSYQPGQVYEQYF. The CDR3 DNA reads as TGTGCCAGCAGCTACCAACCGGGACAGGTCTACGAGCAGTACTTC.

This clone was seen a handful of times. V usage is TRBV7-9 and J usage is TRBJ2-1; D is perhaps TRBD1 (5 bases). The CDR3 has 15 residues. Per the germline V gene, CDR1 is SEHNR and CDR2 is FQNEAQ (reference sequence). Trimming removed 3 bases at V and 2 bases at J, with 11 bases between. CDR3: CASSFPGNTYNEQFF. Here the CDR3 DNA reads TGTGCCAGCAGCTTTCCAGGGAATACCTACAATGAGCAGTTCTTC.

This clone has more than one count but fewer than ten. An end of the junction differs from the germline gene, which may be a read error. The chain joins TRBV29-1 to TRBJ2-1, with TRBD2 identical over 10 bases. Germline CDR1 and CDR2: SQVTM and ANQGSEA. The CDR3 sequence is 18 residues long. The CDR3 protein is CSVEGVTSGTSSYNEQFF. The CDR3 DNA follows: TGCAGCGTGGAAGGAGTTACTAGCGGGACTAGCTCCTACAATGAGCAGTTCTTC.

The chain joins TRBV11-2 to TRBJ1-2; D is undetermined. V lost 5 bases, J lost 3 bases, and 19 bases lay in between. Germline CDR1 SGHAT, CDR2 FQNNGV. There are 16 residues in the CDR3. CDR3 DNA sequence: TGTGCCAGCAGCAGGGATCGTCCCGCTCTATACTATGGCTACACCTTC. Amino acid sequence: CASSRDRPALYYGYTF.

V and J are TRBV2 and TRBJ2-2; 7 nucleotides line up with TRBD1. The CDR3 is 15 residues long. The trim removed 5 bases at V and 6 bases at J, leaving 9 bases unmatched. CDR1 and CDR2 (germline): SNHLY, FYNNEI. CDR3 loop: CASSRRDSRAGELFF. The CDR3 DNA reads TGTGCCAGCAGTCGCCGGGACAGCCGGGCCGGGGAGCTGTTTTTT.

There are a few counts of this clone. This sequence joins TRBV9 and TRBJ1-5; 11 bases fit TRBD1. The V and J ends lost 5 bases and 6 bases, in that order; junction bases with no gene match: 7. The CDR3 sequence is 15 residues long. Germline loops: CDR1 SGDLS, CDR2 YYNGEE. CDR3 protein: CASSGTGGLGQPQHF. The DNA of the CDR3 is TGTGCCAGCAGTGGGACAGGGGGTCTTGGTCAGCCCCAGCATTTT.

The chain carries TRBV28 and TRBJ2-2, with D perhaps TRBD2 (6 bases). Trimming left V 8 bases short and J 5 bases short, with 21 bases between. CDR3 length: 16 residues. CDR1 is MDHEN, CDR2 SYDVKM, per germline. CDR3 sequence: CASGPPYGGWTGELFF. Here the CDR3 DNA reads TGTGCCAGCGGTCCCCCCTATGGGGGGTGGACCGGGGAGCTGTTTTTT.

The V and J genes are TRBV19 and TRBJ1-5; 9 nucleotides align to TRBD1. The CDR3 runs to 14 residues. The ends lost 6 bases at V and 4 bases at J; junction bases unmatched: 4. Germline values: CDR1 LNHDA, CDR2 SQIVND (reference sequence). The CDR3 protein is CASSGTGRNQPQHF. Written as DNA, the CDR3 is TGTGCCAGTAGCGGGACAGGGAGGAATCAGCCCCAGCATTTT.

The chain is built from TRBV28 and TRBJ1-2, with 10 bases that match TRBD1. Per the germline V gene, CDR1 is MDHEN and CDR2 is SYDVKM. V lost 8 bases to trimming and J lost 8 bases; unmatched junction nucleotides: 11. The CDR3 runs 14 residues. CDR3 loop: CASSLRQGARGYTF. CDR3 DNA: TGTGCCAGCTCCTTGCGACAGGGGGCGCGCGGCTACACCTTC.

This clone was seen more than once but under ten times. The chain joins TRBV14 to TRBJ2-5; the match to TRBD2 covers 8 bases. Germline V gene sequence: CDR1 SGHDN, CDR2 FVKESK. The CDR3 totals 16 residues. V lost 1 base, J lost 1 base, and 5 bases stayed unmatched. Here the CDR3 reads CASSQGLAGLQETQYF. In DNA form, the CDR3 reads TGTGCCAGCAGCCAAGGATTAGCGGGACTCCAAGAGACCCAGTACTTC.

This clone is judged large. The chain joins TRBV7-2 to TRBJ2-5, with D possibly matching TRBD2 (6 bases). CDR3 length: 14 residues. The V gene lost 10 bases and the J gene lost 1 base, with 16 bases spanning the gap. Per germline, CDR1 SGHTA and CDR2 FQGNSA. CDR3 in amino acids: CAILPEGIQETQYF. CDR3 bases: TGTGCCATCCTCCCGGAGGGAATCCAAGAGACCCAGTACTTC. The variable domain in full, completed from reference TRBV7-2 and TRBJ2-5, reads GAGVSQSPSNKVTEKGKDVELRCDPISGHTALYWYRQSLGQGLEFLIYFQGNSAPDKSGLPSDRFSAERTGGSVSTLTIQRTQQEDSAVYLCAILPEGIQETQYFGPGTRLLVL.

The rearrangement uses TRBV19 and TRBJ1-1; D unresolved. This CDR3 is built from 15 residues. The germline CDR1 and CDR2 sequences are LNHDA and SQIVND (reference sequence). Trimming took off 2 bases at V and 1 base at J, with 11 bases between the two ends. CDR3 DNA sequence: TGTGCCAGTAGTATATGGTTTCGGGGGAACACTGAAGCTTTCTTT. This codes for CASSIWFRGNTEAFF.

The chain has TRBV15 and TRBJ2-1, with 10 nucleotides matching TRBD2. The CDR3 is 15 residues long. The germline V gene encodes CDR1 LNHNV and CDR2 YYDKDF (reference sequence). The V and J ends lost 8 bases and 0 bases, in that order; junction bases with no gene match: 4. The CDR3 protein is CATAQREGSYNEQFF. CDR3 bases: TGTGCCACCGCCCAGCGGGAGGGCTCCTACAATGAGCAGTTCTTC.

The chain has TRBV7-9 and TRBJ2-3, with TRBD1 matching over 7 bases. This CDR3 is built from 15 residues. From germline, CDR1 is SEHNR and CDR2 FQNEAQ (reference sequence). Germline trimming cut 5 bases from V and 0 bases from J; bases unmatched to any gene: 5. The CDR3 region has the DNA TGTGCCAGCAGCCTAAAGGGACAGAGCACAGATACGCAGTATTTT. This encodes CASSLKGQSTDTQYF. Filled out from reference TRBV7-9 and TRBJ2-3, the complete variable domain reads DTGVSQNPRHKITKRGQNVTFRCDPISEHNRLYWYRQTLGQGPEFLTYFQNEAQLEKSRLLSDRFSAERPKGSFSTLEIQRTEQGDSAMYLCASSLKGQSTDTQYFGPGTRLTVL.

The chain's CDR3 is CATSRDRAPTRAIYF. The CDR3 coding sequence is TGTGCCACCAGCAGAGATCGGGCACCCACCAGGGCCATATATTTT. The chain links TRBV15 to TRBJ1-3; D may be TRBD1 (5 bases). The germline V gene has CDR1 LNHNV and CDR2 YYDKDF (reference sequence). The CDR3 extends over 15 amino acids. V was trimmed by 0 bases and J by 11 bases, leaving 17 bases between them.

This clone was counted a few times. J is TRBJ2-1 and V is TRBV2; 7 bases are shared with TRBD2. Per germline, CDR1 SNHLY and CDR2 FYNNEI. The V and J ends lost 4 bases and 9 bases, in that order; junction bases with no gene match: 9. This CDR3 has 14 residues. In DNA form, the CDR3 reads TGTGCCAGCAGTGCCCAGGGAGGGGCTCCTGAGCAGTTCTTC. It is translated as CASSAQGGAPEQFF.

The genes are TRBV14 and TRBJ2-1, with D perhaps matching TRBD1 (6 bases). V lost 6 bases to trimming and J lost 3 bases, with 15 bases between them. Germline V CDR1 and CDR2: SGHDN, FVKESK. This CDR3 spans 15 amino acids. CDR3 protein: CASRSTGQSYNEQFF. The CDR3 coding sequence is TGTGCCAGCAGATCTACGGGACAAAGCTACAATGAGCAGTTCTTC.

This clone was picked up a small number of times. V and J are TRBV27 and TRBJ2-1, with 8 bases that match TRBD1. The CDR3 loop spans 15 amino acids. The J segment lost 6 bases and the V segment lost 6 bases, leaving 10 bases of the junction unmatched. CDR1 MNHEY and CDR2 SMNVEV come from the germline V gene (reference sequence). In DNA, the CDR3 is TGTGCCAGCAGATTGCTCCGACAGGGGACCAATGAGCAGTTCTTC. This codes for CASRLLRQGTNEQFF.

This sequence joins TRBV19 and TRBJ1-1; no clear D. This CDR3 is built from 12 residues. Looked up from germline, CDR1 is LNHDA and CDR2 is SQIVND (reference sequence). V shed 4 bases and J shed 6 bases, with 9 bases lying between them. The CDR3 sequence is CASSTLRAEAFF. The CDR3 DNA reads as TGTGCCAGTAGTACTCTTCGGGCTGAAGCTTTCTTT.

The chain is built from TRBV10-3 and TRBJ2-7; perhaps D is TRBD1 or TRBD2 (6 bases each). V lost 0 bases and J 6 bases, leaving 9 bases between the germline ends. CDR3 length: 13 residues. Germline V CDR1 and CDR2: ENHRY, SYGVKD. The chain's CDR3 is CAISESRGGEQYF. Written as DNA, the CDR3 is TGTGCCATCAGTGAGTCCAGGGGAGGCGAGCAGTACTTC.

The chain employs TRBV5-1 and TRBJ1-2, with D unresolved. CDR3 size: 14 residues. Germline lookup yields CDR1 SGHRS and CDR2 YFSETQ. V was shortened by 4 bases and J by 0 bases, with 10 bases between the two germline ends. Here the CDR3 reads CASSTDGTNYGYTF. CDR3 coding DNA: TGCGCCAGCAGCACCGACGGGACTAACTATGGCTACACCTTC.

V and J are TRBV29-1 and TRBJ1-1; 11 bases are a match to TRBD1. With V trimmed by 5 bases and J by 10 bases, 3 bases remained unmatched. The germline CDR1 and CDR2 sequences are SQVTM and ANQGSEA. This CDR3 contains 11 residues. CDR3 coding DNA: TGCAGCGTTTCAGGACAGGGGGCAGCTTTCTTT. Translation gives CSVSGQGAAFF.

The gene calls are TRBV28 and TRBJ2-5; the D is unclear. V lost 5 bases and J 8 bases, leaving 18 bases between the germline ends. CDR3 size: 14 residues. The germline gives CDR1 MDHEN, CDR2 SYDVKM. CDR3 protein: CASSDVLRRNTQYF. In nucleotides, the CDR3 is TGTGCCAGCAGTGACGTCCTTCGACGGAATACCCAGTACTTC. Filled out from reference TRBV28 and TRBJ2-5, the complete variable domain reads DVKVTQSSRYLVKRTGEKVFLECVQDMDHENMFWYRQDPGLGLRLIYFSYDVKMKEKGDIPEGYSVSREKKERFSLILESASTNQTSMYLCASSDVLRRNTQYFGPGTRLLVL.

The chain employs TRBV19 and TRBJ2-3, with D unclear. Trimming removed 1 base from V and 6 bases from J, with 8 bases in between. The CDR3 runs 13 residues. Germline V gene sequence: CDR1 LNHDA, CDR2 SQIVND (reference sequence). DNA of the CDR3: TGTGCCAGTAGTATAGGGTGGGTGGATACGCAGTATTTT. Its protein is CASSIGWVDTQYF.

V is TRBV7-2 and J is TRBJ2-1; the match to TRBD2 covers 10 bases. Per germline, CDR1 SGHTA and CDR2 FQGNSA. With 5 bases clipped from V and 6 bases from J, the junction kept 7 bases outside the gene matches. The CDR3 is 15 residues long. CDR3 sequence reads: CASSPLAGAGNEQFF. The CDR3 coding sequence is TGTGCCAGCAGCCCCCTAGCGGGAGCAGGCAATGAGCAGTTCTTC.

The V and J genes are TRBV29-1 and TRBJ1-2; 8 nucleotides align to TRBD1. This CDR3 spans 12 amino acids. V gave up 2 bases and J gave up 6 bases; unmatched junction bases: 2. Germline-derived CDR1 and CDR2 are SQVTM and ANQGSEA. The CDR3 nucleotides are TGCAGCGTTGAAAGACAGGGGCATGGCTACACCTTC. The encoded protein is CSVERQGHGYTF.